This T cell receptor (beta chain) stems from a study of blood T cells in healthy people across ages. On this clonotype itself: Its specificity is not known.

V lost 8 bases and J 2 bases, leaving 16 bases between the germline ends. Germline-derived CDR1 and CDR2 are MNHEY and SMNVEV (reference sequence). The CDR3 has 14 amino acids. Overall study findings and caveats: Roughly linear declines in TCR beta diversity per million T cells occurred with age.

The second PCR ran about 6 to 11 cycles with a sample-barcoded 5' primer and J-beta primers. TCRdb analysed the 5' RACE reads with MiXCR anew, one entry per CDR3 protein. The table includes around 900,000 distinct CDR3 sequences, roughly 47% detected once. The rearrangement links TRBV27 to TRBJ2-7; tentatively, D is TRBD1 (6 bases). The sequence derives from a woman aged 55-70 years in good health. Sequenced material: blood. The CDR3 here is CASWIGQIPYEQYF. In DNA form, the CDR3 reads TGTGCCAGCTGGATTGGACAGATCCCCTACGAGCAGTACTTC.